This entry is about one T cell receptor beta chain. As handled by the study authors: Amplification of reference gene primers was used by the study to estimate nucleated cell counts. Data came from immunoSEQ multiplex PCR; TCRdb stores just in-frame clones and leaves some out. The V and J calls and clone size are taken from that table; D and trimming were inferred from the DNA. The sample consists of fewer than 650,000 clones, about 88% of them appearing once. This CDR3 is 13 amino acids long. V was trimmed by 0 bases and J by 7 bases, leaving 9 bases between them. Germline V gives CDR1 SNHLY, CDR2 FYNNEI. The data are from a study of blood T cell repertoires in COVID-19. Study in general: The United States, Italy and Spain were the sources of the acute and convalescent COVID-19 samples.

Seattle's enrolled individuals joined amid active infection and were then monitored longitudinally. The sequenced sample was peripheral blood. The receptor was isolated from a woman aged 50 to 65 with COVID-19, enrolled during active disease. The chain joins TRBV2 to TRBJ1-1, with a possible D match to TRBD1 (6 bases). The CDR3 region has the DNA TGTGCCAGCAGTGAAGCCGGACAGCTTGAAGCTTTCTTT. Translating gives CASSEAGQLEAFF.